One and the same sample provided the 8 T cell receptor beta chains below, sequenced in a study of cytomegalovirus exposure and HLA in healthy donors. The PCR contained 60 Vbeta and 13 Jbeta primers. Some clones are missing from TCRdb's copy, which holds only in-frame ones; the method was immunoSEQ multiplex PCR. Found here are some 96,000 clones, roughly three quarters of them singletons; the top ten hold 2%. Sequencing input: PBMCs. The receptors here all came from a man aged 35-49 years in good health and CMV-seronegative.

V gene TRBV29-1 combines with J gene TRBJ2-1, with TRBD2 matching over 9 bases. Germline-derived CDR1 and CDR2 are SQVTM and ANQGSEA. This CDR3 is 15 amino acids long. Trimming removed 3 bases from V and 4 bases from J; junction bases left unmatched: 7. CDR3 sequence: CSVDTGTSSYNEQFF. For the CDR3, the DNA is TGCAGCGTTGATACCGGGACTAGCAGTTACAATGAGCAGTTCTTC.

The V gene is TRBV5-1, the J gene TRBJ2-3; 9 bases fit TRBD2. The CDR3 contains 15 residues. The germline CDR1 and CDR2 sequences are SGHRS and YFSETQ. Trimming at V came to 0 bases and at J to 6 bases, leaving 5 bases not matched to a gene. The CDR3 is CASSLDSGSIDTQYF. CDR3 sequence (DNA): TGCGCCAGCAGCTTGGATAGCGGGAGTATTGATACGCAGTATTTT. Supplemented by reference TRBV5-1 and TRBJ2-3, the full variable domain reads KAGVTQTPRYLIKTRGQQVTLSCSPISGHRSVSWYQQTPGQGLQFLFEYFSETQRNKGNFPGRFSGRQFSNSRSEMNVSTLELGDSALYLCASSLDSGSIDTQYFGPGTRLTVL.

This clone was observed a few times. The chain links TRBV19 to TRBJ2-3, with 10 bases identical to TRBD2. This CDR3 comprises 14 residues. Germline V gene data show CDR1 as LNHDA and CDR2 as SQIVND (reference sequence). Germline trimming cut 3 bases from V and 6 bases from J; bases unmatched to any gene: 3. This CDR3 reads CASSISSGSDTQYF. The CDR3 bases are TGTGCCAGTAGTATTTCTAGCGGGAGTGATACGCAGTATTTT.

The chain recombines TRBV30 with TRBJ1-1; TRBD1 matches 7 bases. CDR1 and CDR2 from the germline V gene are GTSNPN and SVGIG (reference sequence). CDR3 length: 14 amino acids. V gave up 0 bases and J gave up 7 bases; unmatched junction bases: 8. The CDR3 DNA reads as TGTGCCTGGAGTGTCGCCAGAAACAGGGGTGAAGCTTTCTTT. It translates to CAWSVARNRGEAFF.

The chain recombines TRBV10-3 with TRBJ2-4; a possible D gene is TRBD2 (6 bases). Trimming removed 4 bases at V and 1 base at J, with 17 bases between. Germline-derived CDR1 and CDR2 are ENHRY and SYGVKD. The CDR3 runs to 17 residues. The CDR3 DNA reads TGTGCCATCAGTGGGCAAGGAGGGATTGGGGCCAAAAACATTCAGTACTTC. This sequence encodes CAISGQGGIGAKNIQYF.

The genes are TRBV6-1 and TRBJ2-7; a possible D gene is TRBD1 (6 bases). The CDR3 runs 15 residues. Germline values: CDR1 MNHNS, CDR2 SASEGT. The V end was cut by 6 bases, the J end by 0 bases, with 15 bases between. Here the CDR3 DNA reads TGTGCCAGCAGACCAGAGACAGGAACCTCCTACGAGCAGTACTTC. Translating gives CASRPETGTSYEQYF.

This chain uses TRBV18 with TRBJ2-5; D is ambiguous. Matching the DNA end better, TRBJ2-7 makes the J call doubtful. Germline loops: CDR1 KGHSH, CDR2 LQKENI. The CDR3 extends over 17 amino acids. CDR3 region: CASSPRSSQITSYEQYF. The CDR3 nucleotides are TGTGCCAGCTCACCACGTAGTTCCCAAATAACTTCCTACGAGCAGTACTTC.

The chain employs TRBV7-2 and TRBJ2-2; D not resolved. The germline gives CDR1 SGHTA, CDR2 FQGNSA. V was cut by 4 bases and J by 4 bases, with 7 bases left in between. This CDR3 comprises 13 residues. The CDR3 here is CASSSPSTGELFF. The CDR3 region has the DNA TGTGCCAGCAGCTCCCCATCCACCGGGGAGCTGTTTTTT.